The sequence of this T cell receptor beta chain was determined in a study of siplizumab effects on memory and regulatory T cells. Whole-study results and caveats: Among alloreactive clones, only a minor fraction mapped to unstimulated subsets.

A word on this clone: Its antigen is not known.

The assay was immunoSEQ multiplex PCR, and TCRdb's table has in-frame clones only and misses some. Here the sample spans about 70,000 clones, about 87% being singletons. V lost 2 bases, J lost 11 bases, and 16 bases stayed unmatched. The CDR3 has 17 residues. Sequences were obtained from Tregs sorted from blood. The chain combines TRBV6-7 with TRBJ2-5, with 11 bases aligning to TRBD1. TRBV6-7 qualifies as an ORF whose function is uncertain. The TCR comes from a human donor in good health. The CDR3 DNA sequence: TGTGCCAGCAGTTACCCCATCACCCGGGACAGGGGGGAAGAGCAGTACTTC. Its protein is CASSYPITRDRGEEQYF.